The TCR beta chain described here comes from a study of blood T cell dynamics during melanoma immunotherapy. Study observations and caveats: At W3, later disease-control patients showed bifurcated PBMC repertoire changes, unlike progressors.

Time point defined: week 3, after first cycle of checkpoint inhibitor. One draw preceded checkpoint blockade; another followed its first cycle at week 3. CDR1 is LGHNA, CDR2 YNFKEQ, per germline. The V gene lost 0 bases and the J gene lost 8 bases, with 16 bases spanning the gap. The CDR3 has 15 residues. Every bulk PBMC sample received the same 350 ng of DNA. The protocol was immunoSEQ multiplex PCR, while the TCRdb copy is restricted to in-frame clones and leaves out a portion. The table lists fewer than 30,000 clones, approximately 83% of them singletons. With respect to this clone: Its specificity is not known.

This TCR was recovered from a human donor with melanoma. The sample consisted of blood, taken from a patient treated with checkpoint blockade. The chain has TRBV4-2 and TRBJ1-2, with D possibly being TRBD1 (5 bases). The CDR3 sequence is CASSQDFSTGYGYTF. In nucleotides, the CDR3 is TGTGCCAGCAGCCAAGATTTCAGTACAGGCTACGGCTACACCTTC.